This T cell receptor (beta chain) was profiled in a study of blood T cell repertoires in COVID-19. Study-wide context: The United States, Italy and Spain supplied acute and convalescent COVID-19 samples. T cells, B-cell-depleted T cells, or PBMCs supplied cDNA or gDNA.

Trimming stripped 5 bases from V and 9 bases from J, with 20 bases between. The CDR3 loop spans 16 amino acids. CDR1 is LNHDA and CDR2 is SQIVND in the germline V gene (reference sequence). Some clones are missing from TCRdb's copy, which holds only in-frame ones; the method was immunoSEQ multiplex PCR. Of hundreds of thousands of clones listed, approximately 90% are singletons. In terms of age and location, participants ranged from roughly 18 to 90 years and lived in around 22 US areas. Two consecutive negative NP/OP PCR tests, clearance, or resolved symptoms defined Cohort 3 recovery. Material for sequencing was PBMCs or T cells enriched from blood (not recorded which). The chain is built from TRBV19 and TRBJ1-6; D remains ambiguous. The sequence came from a woman aged 25-40 years who had recovered from COVID-19. The CDR3 DNA reads TGTGCCAGTAGTCAGACGGGAGGCCTTCGATTTTCACCCCTCCACTTT. Protein product: CASSQTGGLRFSPLHF.